This T cell receptor beta chain was observed in a study of cytomegalovirus exposure and HLA in healthy donors. Overall study context: Later analysis reported that the approximately 120 validation repertoires shared the platform of the roughly 700 first-cohort repertoires. Study conclusions and caveats: The dataset shows that most TCR sequences were rare, while some public TCRs occurred in many donors. Researchers catalogued approximately 160 TCR beta chains as cytomegalovirus-associated.

A remark on this clone: Its antigen is not identified.

The method was immunoSEQ multiplex PCR; TCRdb's version includes in-frame clones alone and lacks a portion of them. The sample records roughly 310,000 clones, over 75% being singletons. V gave up 1 base and J gave up 4 bases; unmatched junction bases: 8. The germline V gene has CDR1 WSHSY and CDR2 SAAADI. This CDR3 has 17 residues. It was the approximately 130-subject validation cohort, separate from the 666-subject first cohort, to which the donors belonged. The chain carries TRBV10-2 and TRBJ1-5, with 9 bases that match TRBD1. The receptor was derived from a man aged 30 to 45 in good health and CMV-seronegative. Sequencing was carried out using PBMCs. CDR3 sequence reads: CASSEFYRGQENQPQHF. CDR3 nucleotides: TGCGCCAGCAGTGAGTTTTACAGGGGGCAAGAGAATCAGCCCCAGCATTTT.